This T cell receptor beta chain was sequenced for a study of OX40 agonist ivuxolimab in advanced cancers. Study context: Each patient was given ivuxolimab into a vein every 2 weeks, at 0.01 to 10 mg/kg. Study-wide findings and caveats: CD8+ T cells averaged more expanded clones than CD4+.

TCRdb's copy holds only in-frame clones and misses some; the assay was immunoSEQ multiplex PCR. This table holds tens of thousands of clones, about 90% found once. The CDR3 spans 14 residues. V was clipped by 6 bases and J by 9 bases, with 18 bases between them. CDR1 and CDR2 from the germline V gene are LNHDA and SQIVND (reference sequence). In regard to this clone: What it binds is unknown.

V and J are TRBV19 and TRBJ1-5, with D hard to call. The sequencing used CD4+ or CD8+ T cells sorted from blood, collected in a trial of the OX40 agonist ivuxolimab. This sequence was found in an adult with an advanced solid tumor such as melanoma, head and neck, liver or kidney cancer. The CDR3 is CASSPDGSFGPQHF. For the CDR3, the DNA is TGTGCCAGTAGCCCGGACGGCTCCTTTGGGCCCCAGCATTTT.